This TCR beta chain was profiled in a study of blood T cell repertoires in COVID-19. Overall study context: Whether acute or convalescent, the COVID-19 samples came from the United States, Italy and Spain. Nucleic acid was either cDNA or gDNA, and it came from T cells, B-cell-depleted T cells, or PBMCs.

Original processing notes: Amplification of reference gene primers provided the estimated nucleated cell counts. This table comes from immunoSEQ multiplex PCR, and its TCRdb copy is limited to in-frame clones, with some not included. The D gene and trimming were derived from the DNA, and the V and J assignments and clone size from that table. Of 650,000 to 800,000 clones in the sample, about 90% were seen once. From germline, CDR1 is SNHLY and CDR2 FYNNEI. The junction had 11 bases not matched to a gene; V was cut back by 6 bases and J by 8 bases. CDR3 length equals 15 residues. This receptor was identified in a woman under 30 with acute or convalescent COVID-19. J is TRBJ1-2 and V is TRBV2; 11 bases are shared with TRBD1. The sample consisted of peripheral blood. This chain's CDR3 is CASRGRTGGAGGYTF. CDR3 DNA sequence: TGTGCCAGCAGAGGGCGGACAGGGGGCGCTGGGGGCTACACCTTC.